This T cell receptor beta chain was sequenced during a study of radiation and T cells in renal cell carcinoma. Notes on the study in general: Pretreatment tumor biopsies were lacking, so baseline clonotypes are unknown.

The time point is: blood 2 weeks post-SBRT. The treatment is: 15 Gy SBRT to primary tumor, nephrectomy 4 weeks later. This clone was found a few times. Its antigen is not identified. Some clones are missing from TCRdb's copy, which holds only in-frame ones; the method was immunoSEQ multiplex PCR. The sample shows 100,000 to 150,000 clones, 88% of them seen only once. The receptor was isolated from a woman aged 65 to 85 with renal cell carcinoma. The specimen comprised blood, sampled from a patient whose treatment included radiotherapy and nephrectomy.

The CDR3 DNA is TGTGCCAGCAGCGGGGGGGACTCGTTTAACACTGAAGCTTTCTTT. Protein: CASSGGDSFNTEAFF. This chain joins TRBV9 and TRBJ1-1; TRBD1 might be the D (5 bases). V lost 3 bases, J lost 2 bases, and 14 bases lay in between. The germline CDR1 and CDR2 sequences are SGDLS and YYNGEE. This CDR3 is 15 amino acids long.